The next 19 T cell receptor beta chains were all read from a single sample in a study of T cell responses to AZD1222 COVID-19 vaccine. Profiling relied on immunoSEQ multiplex PCR, and the TCRdb table lists in-frame clones only, not all of them. The sample records some 150,000 clones, around 87% being singletons. This specimen consisted of peripheral blood, obtained 28 days after the second AZD1222 dose. The origin of the receptors is an adult who received the AZD1222 COVID-19 vaccine.

The rearrangement links TRBV18 to TRBJ1-5, with no clear D. Germline CDR1 KGHSH, CDR2 LQKENI. The germline V and J ends were trimmed by 6 bases and 3 bases, with 12 bases remaining between them. The CDR3 length is 14 residues. The CDR3 DNA reads TGTGCCAGCTCCGGTGCGGAGGTCAATCAGCCCCAGCATTTT. Protein product: CASSGAEVNQPQHF. The full variable domain, in which reference TRBV18 and TRBJ1-5 provide the parts outside the CDR3, is NAGVMQNPRHLVRRRGQEARLRCSPMKGHSHVYWYRQLPEEGLKFMVYLQKENIIDESGMPKERFSAEFPKEGPSILRIQQVVRGDSAAYFCASSGAEVNQPQHFGDGTRLSIL.

This clone has just a few counts. The chain carries TRBV20-1 and TRBJ1-1; D remains unclear. CDR3 length: 11 amino acids. V was pared by 4 bases and J by 1 base, with 4 bases between. The V gene's germline CDR1 is DFQATT and CDR2 SNEGSKA (reference sequence). DNA for the CDR3: TGCAGTGCTACAGGGAACACTGAAGCTTTCTTT. Amino acids: CSATGNTEAFF.

This chain joins TRBV28 and TRBJ2-3; 7 positions agree with TRBD2. Germline CDR1 MDHEN, CDR2 SYDVKM. Germline trimming cut 3 bases from V and 7 bases from J; bases unmatched to any gene: 13. The CDR3 spans 16 residues. The CDR3 loop is CASSLGSGVGGHTQYF. The CDR3 DNA reads as TGTGCCAGCAGTTTGGGGAGCGGGGTCGGCGGGCATACGCAGTATTTT.

V usage is TRBV5-5 and J usage is TRBJ2-3, with TRBD2 matching over 8 bases. From germline, CDR1 is SGHKS and CDR2 YYEKEE (reference sequence). The J segment lost 1 base and the V segment lost 1 base, leaving 5 bases of the junction unmatched. This CDR3 has 16 amino acids. This CDR3 is CASSLMGLGGTDTQYF. In DNA, the CDR3 is TGTGCCAGCAGCTTGATGGGACTAGGGGGCACAGATACGCAGTATTTT.

In DNA form, the CDR3 reads TGCGCCAGCAGCCGAGTGTACGGCGAGACCCAGTACTTC. Its translation is CASSRVYGETQYF. This chain links TRBV4-3 with TRBJ2-5; the D is unclear. Germline V gene sequence: CDR1 LGHNA, CDR2 YSLEER. Trimming removed 4 bases from V and 5 bases from J, with 11 bases in between. This CDR3 contains 13 residues.

The chain has TRBV11-2 and TRBJ2-7; TRBD1 matches at 9 bases. Germline values: CDR1 SGHAT, CDR2 FQNNGV. The CDR3 sequence is 16 residues long. The V gene end was trimmed by 1 base and the J gene end by 4 bases; junction bases not matched to a gene: 8. This CDR3 reads CASSLAVTGTGYEQYF. CDR3 DNA: TGTGCCAGCAGCTTAGCGGTGACCGGGACAGGGTACGAGCAGTACTTC. Full variable domain (rest looked up from reference TRBV11-2 and TRBJ2-7): EAGVAQSPRYKIIEKRQSVAFWCNPISGHATLYWYQQILGQGPKLLIQFQNNGVVDDSQLPKDRFSAERLKGVDSTLKIQPAKLEDSAVYLCASSLAVTGTGYEQYFGPGTRLTVT.

This sequence joins TRBV11-2 and TRBJ1-2; possible D gene TRBD1, 6 bases. The CDR3 is made up of 13 amino acids. The ends were cut back, 5 bases at V and 7 bases at J, with 14 bases in the middle. Germline-derived CDR1 and CDR2 are SGHAT and FQNNGV. The CDR3 bases are TGTGCCAGCAGCCTGGACAGTTTTTCTGGCTACACCTTC. Its translation is CASSLDSFSGYTF.

The chain employs TRBV27 and TRBJ1-5; D unresolved. Trimming took 0 bases from V and 10 from J, leaving 10 bases between them. Germline-derived CDR1 and CDR2 are MNHEY and SMNVEV (reference sequence). The CDR3 has 13 amino acids. The CDR3 bases are TGTGCCAGCAGTTTATCGATAGCAAAACCCCAGCATTTT. Its translation: CASSLSIAKPQHF.

The J gene is TRBJ2-7, the V gene TRBV30; D is unresolved. The CDR3 is 14 residues long. CDR1 GTSNPN and CDR2 SVGIG come from the germline V gene (reference sequence). V was cut by 0 bases and J by 4 bases, with 13 bases left in between. The CDR3 is CAWSVLSLGYEQYF. DNA for the CDR3: TGTGCCTGGAGTGTTCTTTCACTCGGTTACGAGCAGTACTTC.

J is TRBJ1-2 and V is TRBV5-6; D is unclear. This CDR3 comprises 14 residues. The germline V and J ends were trimmed by 3 bases and 5 bases, with 14 bases remaining between them. The V gene's germline CDR1 is SGHDT and CDR2 YYEEEE. The CDR3 coding sequence is TGTGCCAGCAGCTCGTGGAACAGTCGATATGGCTACACCTTC. Its translation: CASSSWNSRYGYTF.

This chain uses TRBV4-2 with TRBJ2-7, with TRBD1 matching over 8 bases. V lost 0 bases and J lost 0; bases outside the gene matches: 4. The V gene's germline CDR1 is LGHNA and CDR2 YNFKEQ. CDR3 length equals 16 residues. In DNA form, the CDR3 reads TGTGCCAGCAGCCAAGAAGAAGGACAGGGCTCCTACGAGCAGTACTTC. It codes for CASSQEEGQGSYEQYF.

The genes are TRBV29-1 and TRBJ2-7, with a possible D match to TRBD1 (6 bases). The CDR3 length is 12 residues. Trimming left V 3 bases short and J 4 bases short, with 10 bases between. Looked up from germline, CDR1 is SQVTM and CDR2 is ANQGSEA. The CDR3 sequence: CSVEGASYEQYF. DNA for the CDR3: TGCAGCGTTGAGGGGGCCTCATACGAGCAGTACTTC.

V and J are TRBV27 and TRBJ2-1; D gene ambiguous. This CDR3 region has 14 residues. The V end lost 4 bases, the J end lost 0 bases, and 7 bases lay between the germline ends. Per the germline V gene, CDR1 is MNHEY and CDR2 is SMNVEV (reference sequence). The DNA for the CDR3 is TGTGCCAGCAGTTCCAGAAGCTCCTACAATGAGCAGTTCTTC. Its protein is CASSSRSSYNEQFF.

This clone is a singleton in its sample. This chain joins TRBV12-5 and TRBJ2-7; a weak D match, TRBD1 (6 bases). The CDR3 sequence is 13 residues long. Germline V lookup: CDR1 LGHNT, CDR2 FRNRAP. V was cut by 6 bases and J by 3 bases, with 12 bases left in between. CDR3 sequence (DNA): TGTGCTAGTGGCCCGACAGGCAGCTACGAGCAGTACTTC. It encodes CASGPTGSYEQYF.

The V gene is TRBV3-1 (or the pseudogene TRBV3-2), the J gene TRBJ2-3; 13 bases agree with TRBD2. CDR3 length: 17 residues. In germline, CDR1 is LGHDT, CDR2 YNNKEL (reference sequence). V lost 4 bases, J lost 0 bases, and 4 bases stayed unmatched. CDR3 DNA sequence: TGTGCCAGCAGCCGGACTAGCGGGGGCACTAGCACAGATACGCAGTATTTT. Protein sequence: CASSRTSGGTSTDTQYF.

The chain links TRBV6-6 to TRBJ1-1; D perhaps matches TRBD1 (6 bases). Between the trimmed V and J ends, which lost 5 bases and 1 base, there was a span of 14 bases. The CDR3 consists of 15 residues. CDR1 and CDR2 (germline): MNHNY, SVGAGI (reference sequence). The CDR3 DNA reads as TGTGCCAGCAGTCTACCTCCAGGGGCGAACACTGAAGCTTTCTTT. Translation gives CASSLPPGANTEAFF.

This clone has only one observation. The chain links TRBV5-1 to TRBJ1-1; no clear D gene. This CDR3 has 14 amino acids. The V gene's germline CDR1 is SGHRS and CDR2 YFSETQ. V dropped 5 bases and J dropped 1 base, with 12 bases sitting between them. CDR3 sequence reads: CASSDGQPNTEAFF. CDR3 bases: TGCGCCAGCAGTGATGGTCAGCCGAACACTGAAGCTTTCTTT.

The CDR3 DNA reads TGTGCCAGCAGTCCGGGACAGGGGGATTACGACACTGAAGCTTTCTTT. This sequence encodes CASSPGQGDYDTEAFF. V usage is TRBV6-2 or TRBV6-3 and J usage is TRBJ1-1; the match to TRBD1 covers 11 bases. CDR1 is MNHEY, CDR2 SVGEGT, per germline. CDR3 size: 16 residues. V lost 5 bases, J lost 3 bases, and 8 bases stayed unmatched.

The CDR3 nucleotides are TGCGCCAGCTACGGAGAGGGGCCGTACACAGATACGCAGTATTTT. Protein: CASYGEGPYTDTQYF. V is TRBV10-2 and J is TRBJ2-3, with D perhaps given as TRBD1 or TRBD2 (5 bases each). V was pared by 8 bases and J by 2 bases, with 17 bases between. Germline V gene data show CDR1 as WSHSY and CDR2 as SAAADI. The CDR3 length is 15 residues.